Below, 17 T cell receptor beta chains from the same sample are listed, as sequenced in a study of human versus mouse CDR3 diversity and MHC coevolution. Clones were sequenced by immunoSEQ multiplex PCR, and TCRdb holds only the in-frame ones, with some missing. The repertoire holds about 81,000 clones, with 90% to 95% as singletons. Sequencing used naive CD4+ T cells from blood. Subset given: CD45RO-negative CD62L-positive naive CD4 T cells. These receptors all come from a person aged 25 to 75 in good health.

This clone was seen a single time. The rearrangement links TRBV28 to TRBJ1-2; D is undetermined. In germline, CDR1 is MDHEN, CDR2 SYDVKM. V lost 2 bases, J lost 4 bases, and 5 bases lay in between. This CDR3 spans 12 amino acids. The CDR3 loop is CASSLIGYGYTF. The CDR3, as DNA: TGTGCCAGCAGTTTAATCGGCTATGGCTACACCTTC.

This clone was seen more than once but under ten times. The chain joins TRBV6-1 to TRBJ1-4; D is unclear. The germline V gene has CDR1 MNHNS and CDR2 SASEGT. Deletions cut 6 bases from V and 6 bases from J, with 14 bases between. This CDR3 region has 14 residues. The CDR3 DNA reads as TGTGCCAGCAGGACGGCGGGAGCAGATGAAAAACTGTTTTTT. It encodes CASRTAGADEKLFF.

This chain joins TRBV4-3 and TRBJ1-1; D might be TRBD1 (5 bases). This CDR3 has 14 residues. The V gene's germline CDR1 is LGHNA and CDR2 YSLEER. V was clipped by 0 bases and J by 10 bases, with 15 bases between them. The CDR3 bases are TGCGCCAGCAGCCAAGATCTGCTTGGAGGGGCAGCTTTCTTT. Translating gives CASSQDLLGGAAFF.

This clone was observed a single time. V usage is TRBV13 and J usage is TRBJ2-3, with a tentative D call TRBD2 (6 bases). The V end lost 9 bases, the J end lost 0 bases, and 10 bases lay between the germline ends. The CDR3 contains 13 residues. CDR1 PRHDT and CDR2 FYEKMQ come from the germline V gene (reference sequence). CDR3 protein: CASSGPSTDTQYF. The CDR3 bases are TGTGCCAGTAGCGGCCCTAGCACAGATACGCAGTATTTT.

The V and J genes are TRBV15 and TRBJ2-7; 8 bases are shared with TRBD1. There are 14 residues in the CDR3. The germline V gene encodes CDR1 LNHNV and CDR2 YYDKDF (reference sequence). The V segment lost 5 bases and the J segment 3 bases; nucleotides outside the gene matches: 6. The chain's CDR3 is CATSARQGFYEQYF. In nucleotides, the CDR3 is TGTGCCACCAGCGCCCGACAGGGGTTCTACGAGCAGTACTTC.

The chain has TRBV7-9 and TRBJ1-5, with 7 bases matching TRBD1. Germline loops: CDR1 SEHNR, CDR2 FQNEAQ (reference sequence). The CDR3 is 14 amino acids. V dropped 3 bases and J dropped 4; count of bases not matched to a gene: 3. The CDR3 here is CASSFSGGNQPQHF. In DNA form, the CDR3 reads TGTGCCAGCAGCTTTTCAGGGGGGAATCAGCCCCAGCATTTT.

The rearrangement joins TRBV7-2 to TRBJ2-1; 9 bases align to TRBD2. The CDR3 has 15 amino acids. Germline V gene sequence: CDR1 SGHTA, CDR2 FQGNSA. The V and J ends lost 6 bases and 4 bases, in that order; junction bases with no gene match: 7. Here the CDR3 DNA reads TGTGCCAGCAGATTCAGGCTAGCGGGATACAATGAGCAGTTCTTC. This translates into CASRFRLAGYNEQFF.

This clone was detected only a few times. The chain employs TRBV28 and TRBJ1-3; D might be TRBD1 (6 bases). The CDR3 runs 15 residues. From germline, CDR1 is MDHEN and CDR2 SYDVKM. Trimming pared 6 bases from V and 8 bases from J, leaving 20 bases between. DNA for the CDR3: TGTGCCAGCAGGGCTGGGGGCGGTGGCAGCGACACCATATATTTT. Translating gives CASRAGGGGSDTIYF.

The DNA of the CDR3 is TGTGCCAGTAGTATCGGGGGAGTTAGCACTGAAGCTTTCTTT. Its translation: CASSIGGVSTEAFF. The rearrangement joins TRBV19 to TRBJ1-1; perhaps TRBD1 as D (5 bases). Germline CDR1 reads LNHDA; CDR2 reads SQIVND (reference sequence). The CDR3 sequence is 14 residues long. With 3 bases removed from V and 4 bases from J, the gap between germline ends came to 12 bases. The variable domain in full, with the rest retrieved from reference TRBV19 and TRBJ1-1, is DGGITQSPKYLFRKEGQNVTLSCEQNLNHDAMYWYRQDPGQGLRLIYYSQIVNDFQKGDIAEGYSVSREKKESFPLTVTSAQKNPTAFYLCASSIGGVSTEAFFGQGTRLTVV.

J is TRBJ2-1 and V is TRBV7-9; TRBD1 might be the D (5 bases). The V end was cut by 3 bases, the J end by 4 bases, with 10 bases between. The germline V gene encodes CDR1 SEHNR and CDR2 FQNEAQ (reference sequence). CDR3 length: 14 residues. DNA for the CDR3: TGTGCCAGCAGCTTGATGGCAGGGTACAATGAGCAGTTCTTC. As protein: CASSLMAGYNEQFF.

This chain joins TRBV5-4 and TRBJ1-1, with 9 bases lining up with TRBD1. Germline trimming cut 2 bases from V and 4 bases from J; bases unmatched to any gene: 6. Germline V gene lookup returns CDR1 SGHNT and CDR2 YYREEE (reference sequence). CDR3 length equals 15 residues. Here the CDR3 reads CASSFQQGAGTEAFF. As DNA, the CDR3 is TGTGCCAGCAGCTTTCAACAGGGGGCGGGCACTGAAGCTTTCTTT.

The V call is TRBV5-1, the J call TRBJ2-5; D unresolved. The DNA end lines up better with TRBJ2-7; the J call may be wrong. The CDR3 length is 13 residues. From germline, CDR1 is SGHRS and CDR2 YFSETQ. CDR3 bases: TGCGCCAGCAGCTTCGCGTCCACCTACGAGCAGTACTTC. It specifies CASSFASTYEQYF.

The rearrangement links TRBV29-1 to TRBJ2-7; no reliable D call. In germline, CDR1 is SQVTM, CDR2 ANQGSEA. Between the trimmed V and J ends, which lost 4 bases and 6 bases, there was a span of 13 bases. The CDR3 sequence is 12 residues long. CDR3 sequence (DNA): TGCAGCGTTGTCGTGAGTATTGGCGAGCAGTACTTC. Amino acid sequence: CSVVVSIGEQYF.

This clone occurred once. The chain joins TRBV7-2 to TRBJ2-5; 7 bases agree with TRBD2. Germline CDR1 reads SGHTA; CDR2 reads FQGNSA. V shed 1 base and J 2 bases; nucleotides not matched to a gene: 1. This CDR3 has 14 residues. CDR3: CASSLGRGQETQYF. The CDR3 coding sequence is TGTGCCAGCAGCTTAGGGCGGGGGCAAGAGACCCAGTACTTC.

V gene TRBV4-3 combines with J gene TRBJ2-3; 8 nucleotides agree with TRBD2. CDR1 and CDR2 from the germline V gene are LGHNA and YSLEER. The CDR3 spans 15 residues. Unmatched junction bases numbered 5, after V lost 4 bases and J lost 2 bases. CDR3 residues: CASSPGAGATDTQYF. The CDR3 nucleotides read TGCGCCAGCAGCCCCGGAGCGGGGGCCACAGATACGCAGTATTTT.

The rearrangement uses TRBV30 and TRBJ2-7, with a tentative D call TRBD2 (6 bases). Deletions cut 2 bases from V and 7 bases from J, with 12 bases between. There are 12 residues in the CDR3. Germline assignment: CDR1 GTSNPN and CDR2 SVGIG (reference sequence). The DNA of the CDR3 is TGTGCCTGGAGTTTCAGGGCGGGGGAGCAGTACTTC. Protein product: CAWSFRAGEQYF.

This sequence joins TRBV7-9 and TRBJ2-1, with D possibly being TRBD1 (6 bases). The ends were cut back, 3 bases at V and 2 bases at J, with 11 bases in the middle. The germline V gene encodes CDR1 SEHNR and CDR2 FQNEAQ (reference sequence). The CDR3 runs to 15 residues. The CDR3 spells CASSFPRDTYNEQFF. The CDR3 nucleotides read TGTGCCAGCAGCTTTCCACGGGACACCTACAATGAGCAGTTCTTC.